This entry features one T cell receptor beta chain sequence. No cognate antigen has been identified for it. No clone much larger than this one lies a single base away; base qualities are absent. These data originate in a study of cytomegalovirus exposure and HLA in healthy donors (dated by TCRdb to about 2017). Regarding the study in general: In an earlier analysis of approximately 640 of the donors, about 270 Gb of sequence data and 90 million to 120 million unique TCR beta sequences from about 179 million T cells were reported. Roughly 290 gigabases of sequencing data and 91 million or so unique TCR sequences made up an early release that covered over 550 HLA-typed donors. Among the roughly 430 genotyped donors, approximately 77% belonged to the genetic ancestry cluster associated with self-reported Caucasian donors. The study was designed to test whether signatures of past pathogen exposure could be identified by cataloging public T cell receptors. The study profiled the T cell repertoires of about 720 subjects by immunosequencing and related them to cytomegalovirus serostatus. Along with the approximately 700-subject first cohort, a separate validation cohort of 120 different subjects was used. High-throughput TCR immunosequencing, statistical association of individual TCRs with disease status, and machine learning were combined to predict cytomegalovirus infection status. A later analysis re-analyzed previously published TCR beta repertoires from hundreds of donors and added high-resolution HLA genotyping to study TCR occurrence patterns. The later analysis used no new phenotypic data to find candidate immune exposures, relying instead on TCR beta sequences and their occurrence across donors. An earlier analysis of fewer than 750 of the donors used high-throughput TCR beta sequencing to judge whether each TCR beta V gene segment behaved as functional or pseudogenic. Alongside the repertoire data, information on donor age, sex, ethnicity and CMV serostatus was compiled. Genome-wide SNP genotypes for about 60% of the roughly 670 donors were used in a later genetic analysis, which treated that subset as a discovery cohort. Every repertoire in the discovery cohort had been generated on one and the same sequencing platform. HLA typing covered class I and class II loci at four-digit resolution. The number of typed donors differed by locus: about 620-630 for A, B, C, DRB1 and DQB1; 522 for DQA1; approximately 600 for DPA1; and roughly 450 for DPB1. Roughly 5 DR-DQ haplotypes were handled as single units for association and clustering because linkage in the cohort was strong. On average, over 200,000 unique TCR beta nucleotide sequences were sequenced per donor among more than 350 genotyped donors of the cohort, with roughly 19% of those sequences being non-productive.

CDR1 and CDR2 (SGHNT, YYREEE) derive from the germline V gene (reference sequence). The V and J ends are trimmed by 2 bases and 4 bases, leaving 14 bases between them. The CDR3 holds 15 amino acids from the cysteine to the phenylalanine. Of all the DNA, just the CDR3 is kept, 45 bases in frame from base 1. The method behind the library was the immunoSEQ multiplex PCR assay. For the multiplex PCR, a mixture combining 60 forward primers for TCR Vbeta segments and 13 reverse primers for TCR Jbeta segments was used. A multiplex PCR assay on genomic DNA amplified the CDR3 region of rearranged TCR beta genes. On the Illumina HiSeq System, the amplified TCR beta libraries were sequenced as 87-base-pair reads. The study's processing was this. A later analysis tallied about 77 million unique TCR beta chains across the 600 to 700 repertoires, and some 10 million of those chains were shared by two or more donors. Raw reads were error-corrected and collapsed into unique sequences by a nearest-neighbor algorithm in which closely related sequences were merged to remove PCR and sequencing errors. To assign V, D and J gene segments, CDR3 sequences were aligned to IMGT reference sequences. Each retained sequence needed at least a six-nucleotide match to both a V gene segment and a J gene segment. A rearrangement was called productive if the CDR3 had no stop codons and remained in frame with V and J, and every other rearrangement was called non-productive. Following IMGT convention, CDR3 was defined as the stretch from the second conserved V-encoded cysteine up to the conserved J-encoded phenylalanine. In an earlier analysis of more than 550 of the donors, sequences lacking an unambiguous match to a single V gene segment were excluded. An earlier analysis of fewer than 750 of the donors classified V segments as functional when productive rearrangements were above 56.7% and as segregating when the standard deviation between donors was above 5%. A statistical classification framework was developed to diagnose cytomegalovirus status using the catalog of TCR beta chain sequences. A later analysis assigned V and J genes by comparing TCR nucleotide sequences with IMGT/GENE-DB human TR gene sequences. The TCRdist pipeline was used in a later analysis to assign CDR3 sequences and most-parsimonious VDJ recombination scenarios. A later analysis defined each TCR beta chain by its CDR3 amino acid sequence plus V-gene family, and excluded reads lacking a unique V-gene family. To address suspected cross-contamination and a sequencing artifact, a later analysis removed around 590 highly shared, low-generation-probability nucleotide sequences. A later analysis calculated a clonal expansion index for each public chain from normalized within-repertoire ranks of inferred template counts. Generation probabilities in a later analysis came from a VDJ recombination model fitted to out-of-frame rearrangements, and those results were checked against IGoR. In a later analysis, TCR-TCR, TCR-HLA and TCR-CMV co-occurrence was scored with hypergeometric tests, and a repertoire-size bias correction was applied to TCR pairs. To estimate false discovery rates, a later analysis permuted the HLA or CMV assignments 20 times. In a later analysis, co-occurring TCRs were grouped using DBSCAN, and TCRdist sequence similarity was added for clustering within HLA-allele-positive subsets. Repertoires with fewer than 30,000 or more than 120,000 public chains, plus five repertoires with anomalous nucleotide sharing, were excluded from co-occurrence clustering. Drawn from immuneACCESS, this table holds only the in-frame rearrangements with V and J called that TCRdb kept. Clones are partly lost; checked studies trace under half to an unresolved V gene and leave the rest unexplained. The V and J calls and clone size were taken over from that table, and D and trimming were inferred from the DNA. For this sample there are 150,000 to 200,000 clones; around 72% appear just once. The ten largest clonotypes hold 7.1% of the sample.

Study-level results and caveats: A further reported finding was that TCR beta sequences accurately predicted the HLA-A and HLA-B alleles for most subjects in the first cohort. For the cohort, immune exposure information was limited to CMV serostatus. The study gave a list of some 150 TCR beta chains associated with cytomegalovirus. A cluster of highly shared sequence variants was judged likely to be a technical artifact of the sequencing pipeline. A later analysis found that most CMV-associated TCR beta chains appeared HLA-restricted, with HLA associations seemingly driven largely by CMV exposure. Because some donors lacked HLA typing at each locus, the association tests relied only on the typed subset. Cytomegalovirus status was reported to be diagnosed by the classifier with high specificity and sensitivity in both the original and validation cohorts. A later genetic analysis reported fewer N-insertions in productive TCRs among donors in an Asian-associated ancestry cluster than the roughly 670-donor mean. Because counts were too low, seventeen rarely observed V segments, including chromosome 9 orphons, were excluded from the earlier analysis of a few hundred of the donors. A few of the identified cytomegalovirus-associated TCR beta chains were confirmed in vitro to be specific for cytomegalovirus antigens. Correlated functional status among segregating V segments might reflect linkage disequilibrium, but an unknown experimental factor could not be ruled out. According to a later analysis, TCR association rates differed among HLA loci, with DRB1 alleles showing the most associated TCRs and HLA-C alleles showing the fewest. Several of the top co-occurrence clusters appeared to be linked to parvovirus B19, influenza, CMV and Epstein-Barr virus, according to a later analysis. At a false discovery rate of 0.05, a later analysis linked 16,000 or so TCR beta sequences to specific HLA alleles. In a later analysis, HLA-associated TCR beta chains showed more clonal expansion and lower generation probabilities than non-associated chains that were equally common. An association between a missense DCLRE1C variant and V-gene and J-gene trimming of TCR beta chains was found in a later genetic analysis and replicated in an independent cohort. Presence/absence analyses assumed roughly uniform sequencing depth across donors, an assumption that may not hold. It was suggested by the authors that the approach could potentially be generalized to other disease states and immunological phenotypes. Only TCR beta chains were sequenced in this cohort, and the absence of alpha or paired-chain data limited detectable features. In an earlier analysis of some 640 of the donors, most TCR beta V segments were observed in productive rearrangements about 90% or about 30% of the time, broadly matching IMGT annotations. Because the 87-base-pair reads could not distinguish some IMGT-functional V segments, including TRBV6-2 and TRBV6-3, those segments were excluded. When HLA alleles, especially DR and DQ, strongly co-occurred, TCR associations were difficult to assign to individual alleles. While some public TCRs were present in many individuals, most TCR sequences turned up only very rarely across donors.

The cohort comprised hundreds of healthy bone marrow donors. At the time of sampling, all cohort members were nominally healthy, though unrecorded immune exposures were likely present. The donor tested CMV seropositive and was one of the 289 seropositive cohort members. Each donor provided a peripheral blood sample, and peripheral blood mononuclear cells were used for TCR beta sequencing. Genomic DNA was extracted from the blood cell samples with the Qiagen DNeasy Blood Extraction Kit. The receptor was derived from a man aged 40-49 years in good health and CMV-seropositive. This chain is built from TRBV5-4 and TRBJ2-3, and the D gene may be TRBD2, 5 bases matching. Sequenced: PBMCs. The CDR3 region has the sequence CASSLRGNFPDTQYF. The DNA reads as follows: TGTGCCAGCAGCTTACGGGGTAACTTTCCAGATACGCAGTATTTT.